Included here is one TCR beta chain sequence, with context. The antigen is not known. Individuals having autoimmune disease history or systemic immunosuppression were not enrolled. Data came from immunoSEQ multiplex PCR; TCRdb stores just in-frame clones and leaves some out. The sample holds tens of thousands of clones, 80% to 90% seen once. The source of the sample is a study of OX40 agonist ivuxolimab in advanced cancers. Study background: Antecedent anti-PD-1, anti-PD-L1 or anti-CTLA-4 therapy was permissible, with under 50% having received some.

The CDR3 covers 14 residues. Germline V gives CDR1 MNHEY, CDR2 SMNVEV (reference sequence). Deletions cut 3 bases from V and 2 bases from J, with 11 bases between. Study-wide results and caveats: At doses 0.1 to 3.0 mg/kg, CD4+ and CD8+ clones expanded.

The chain recombines TRBV27 with TRBJ2-7, with D possibly TRBD2 on 6 matching bases. The sequence came from an adult with an advanced solid tumor such as melanoma, head and neck, liver or kidney cancer. The sequenced sample was CD4+ or CD8+ T cells sorted from blood, obtained in a trial of the OX40 agonist ivuxolimab. The DNA for the CDR3 is TGTGCCAGCAGTTTTGCGGGAACAGCCTACGAGCAGTACTTC. Translating it yields CASSFAGTAYEQYF.